This T cell receptor (beta chain) was identified during a study of blood T cell repertoires in COVID-19. Assay: immunoSEQ multiplex PCR; the TCRdb copy retains only in-frame clones and omits some. The sample records 150,000 to 200,000 clones, around 83% being singletons. The sample holds one count of this clone. Germline-derived CDR1 and CDR2 are MNHNY and SVGAGI (reference sequence). The V end was cut by 8 bases, the J end by 2 bases, with 10 bases between. This CDR3 is built from 12 residues. The source of this sequence is a man aged 18 to 29 with acute or convalescent COVID-19. The sample was peripheral blood. J is TRBJ2-7 and V is TRBV6-6; D remains unclear. The DNA of the CDR3 is TGTGCCAGCGCAGGCGTCGCCTACGAGCAGTACTTC. It is translated as CASAGVAYEQYF.